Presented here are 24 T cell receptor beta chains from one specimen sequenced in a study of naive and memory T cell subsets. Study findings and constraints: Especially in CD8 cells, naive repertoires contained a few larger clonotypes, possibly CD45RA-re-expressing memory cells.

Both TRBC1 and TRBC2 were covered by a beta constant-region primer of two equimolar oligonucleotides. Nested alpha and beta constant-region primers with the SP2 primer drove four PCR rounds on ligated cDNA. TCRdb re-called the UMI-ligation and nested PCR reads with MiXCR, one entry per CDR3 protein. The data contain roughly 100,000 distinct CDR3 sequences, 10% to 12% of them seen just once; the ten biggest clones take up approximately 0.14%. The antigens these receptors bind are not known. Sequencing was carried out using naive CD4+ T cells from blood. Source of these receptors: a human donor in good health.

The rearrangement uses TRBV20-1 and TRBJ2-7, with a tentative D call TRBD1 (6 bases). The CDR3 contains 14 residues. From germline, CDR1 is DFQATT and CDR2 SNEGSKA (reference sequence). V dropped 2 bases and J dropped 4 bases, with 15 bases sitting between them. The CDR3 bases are TGCAGTGCTAGATCCACAAGAGGGGGATACGAGCAGTACTTC. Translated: CSARSTRGGYEQYF.

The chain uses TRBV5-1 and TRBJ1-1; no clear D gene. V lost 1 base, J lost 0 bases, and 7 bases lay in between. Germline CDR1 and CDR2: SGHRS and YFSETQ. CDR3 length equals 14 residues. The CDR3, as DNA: TGCGCCAGCAGCTTGACCGAAATGAACACTGAAGCTTTCTTT. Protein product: CASSLTEMNTEAFF.

As DNA, the CDR3 is TGTGCCACCAGTGATTCGGATCAGCCCCAGCATTTT. Translation gives CATSDSDQPQHF. V gene TRBV24-1 combines with J gene TRBJ1-5; D remains unclear. The germline V gene has CDR1 KGHDR and CDR2 SFDVKD. V was cut by 2 bases and J by 5 bases, with 3 bases left in between. The CDR3 totals 12 residues.

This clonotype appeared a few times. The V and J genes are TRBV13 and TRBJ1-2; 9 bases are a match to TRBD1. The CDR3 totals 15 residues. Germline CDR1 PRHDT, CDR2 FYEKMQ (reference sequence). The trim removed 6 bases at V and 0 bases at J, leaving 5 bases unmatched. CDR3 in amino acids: CASRNDRGANYGYTF. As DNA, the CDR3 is TGTGCCAGCAGAAACGACAGGGGGGCTAACTATGGCTACACCTTC.

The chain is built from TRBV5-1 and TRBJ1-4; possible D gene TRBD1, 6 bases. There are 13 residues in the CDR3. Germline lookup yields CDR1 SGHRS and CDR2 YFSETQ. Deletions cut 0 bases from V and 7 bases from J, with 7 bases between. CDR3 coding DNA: TGCGCCAGCAGCTTGGGACAGGCTGAAAAACTGTTTTTT. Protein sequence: CASSLGQAEKLFF. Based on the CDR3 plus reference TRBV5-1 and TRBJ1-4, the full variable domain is KAGVTQTPRYLIKTRGQQVTLSCSPISGHRSVSWYQQTPGQGLQFLFEYFSETQRNKGNFPGRFSGRQFSNSRSEMNVSTLELGDSALYLCASSLGQAEKLFFGSGTQLSVL.

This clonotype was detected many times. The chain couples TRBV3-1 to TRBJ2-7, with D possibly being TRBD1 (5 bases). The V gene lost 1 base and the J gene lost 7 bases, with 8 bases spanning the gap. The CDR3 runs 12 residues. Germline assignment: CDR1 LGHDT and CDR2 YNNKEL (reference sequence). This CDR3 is CASSQGNREQYF. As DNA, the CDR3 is TGTGCCAGCAGCCAAGGTAACAGGGAGCAGTACTTC.

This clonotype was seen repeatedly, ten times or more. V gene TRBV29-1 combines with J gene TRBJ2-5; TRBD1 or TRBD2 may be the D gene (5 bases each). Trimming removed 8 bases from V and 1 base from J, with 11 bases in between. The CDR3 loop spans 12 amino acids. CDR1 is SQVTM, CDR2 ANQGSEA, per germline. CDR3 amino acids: CSSVGTQETQYF. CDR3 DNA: TGCAGCTCTGTCGGGACCCAAGAGACCCAGTACTTC.

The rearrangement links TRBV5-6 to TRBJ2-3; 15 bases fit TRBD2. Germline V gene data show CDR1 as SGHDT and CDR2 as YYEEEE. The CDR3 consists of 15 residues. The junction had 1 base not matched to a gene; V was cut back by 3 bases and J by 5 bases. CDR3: CASSWGLAGGDTQYF. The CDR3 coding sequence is TGTGCCAGCAGCTGGGGACTAGCGGGAGGAGATACGCAGTATTTT.

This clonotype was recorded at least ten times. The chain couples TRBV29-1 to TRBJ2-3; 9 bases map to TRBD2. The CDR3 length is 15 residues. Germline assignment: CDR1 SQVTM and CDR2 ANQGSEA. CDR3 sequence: CSTTLIGLATDTQYF. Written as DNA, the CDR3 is TGCAGTACAACGTTGATAGGACTAGCGACAGATACGCAGTATTTT.

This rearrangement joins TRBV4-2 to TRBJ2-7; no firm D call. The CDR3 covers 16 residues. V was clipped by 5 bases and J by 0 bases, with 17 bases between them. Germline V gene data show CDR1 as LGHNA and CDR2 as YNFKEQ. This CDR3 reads CASSEGVSGDSYEQYF. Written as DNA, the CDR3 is TGTGCCAGCAGCGAAGGCGTTTCAGGAGACTCCTACGAGCAGTACTTC.

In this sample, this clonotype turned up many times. The DNA for the CDR3 is TGTGCCAGCAGCCAAGATATTGGGCGACTAGCGGGGCTGGATACGCAGTATTTT. Translated: CASSQDIGRLAGLDTQYF. This chain links TRBV3-1 with TRBJ2-3, with TRBD2 matching 11 bases. V lost 0 bases and J lost 6; bases outside the gene matches: 11. The CDR3 runs 18 residues. Germline V lookup: CDR1 LGHDT, CDR2 YNNKEL (reference sequence).

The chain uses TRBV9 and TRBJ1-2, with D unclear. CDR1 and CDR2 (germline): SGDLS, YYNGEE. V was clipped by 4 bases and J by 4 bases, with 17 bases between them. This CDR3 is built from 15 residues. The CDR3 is CASSPGSIGSYGYTF. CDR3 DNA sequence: TGTGCCAGCAGCCCTGGGTCGATCGGAAGCTATGGCTACACCTTC.

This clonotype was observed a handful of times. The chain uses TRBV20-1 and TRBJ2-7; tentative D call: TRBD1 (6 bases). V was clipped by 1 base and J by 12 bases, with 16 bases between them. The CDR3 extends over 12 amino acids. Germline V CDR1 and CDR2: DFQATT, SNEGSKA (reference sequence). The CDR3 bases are TGCAGTGCTAGAGGGGACACCCCGTGGCTGTACTTC. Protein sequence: CSARGDTPWLYF.

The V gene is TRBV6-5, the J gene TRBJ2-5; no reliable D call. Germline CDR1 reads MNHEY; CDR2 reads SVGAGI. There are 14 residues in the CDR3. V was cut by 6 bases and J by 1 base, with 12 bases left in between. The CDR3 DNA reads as TGTGCCAGCAGCCCAAGACGGTCCCAAGAGACCCAGTACTTC. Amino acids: CASSPRRSQETQYF.

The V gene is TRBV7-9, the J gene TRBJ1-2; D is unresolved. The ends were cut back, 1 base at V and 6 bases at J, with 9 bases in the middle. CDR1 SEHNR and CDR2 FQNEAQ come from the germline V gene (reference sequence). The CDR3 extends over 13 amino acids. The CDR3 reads CASSLGDVNGYTF. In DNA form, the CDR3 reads TGTGCCAGCAGCTTAGGAGACGTCAATGGCTACACCTTC.

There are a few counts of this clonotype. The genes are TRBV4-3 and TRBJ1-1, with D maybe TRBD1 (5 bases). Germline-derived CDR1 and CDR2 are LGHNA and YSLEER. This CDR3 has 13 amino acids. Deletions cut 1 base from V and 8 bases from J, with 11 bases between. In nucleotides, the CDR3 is TGCGCCAGCAGCCAAGGGGGACGTTCCGAAGCTTTCTTT. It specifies CASSQGGRSEAFF.

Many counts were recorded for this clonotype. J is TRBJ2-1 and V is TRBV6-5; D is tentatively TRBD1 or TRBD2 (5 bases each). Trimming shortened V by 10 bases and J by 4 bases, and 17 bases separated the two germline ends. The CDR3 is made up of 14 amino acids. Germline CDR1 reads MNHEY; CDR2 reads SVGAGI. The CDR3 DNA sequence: TGTGCCACGGGGCCAAGAACATCATACAATGAGCAGTTCTTC. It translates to CATGPRTSYNEQFF.

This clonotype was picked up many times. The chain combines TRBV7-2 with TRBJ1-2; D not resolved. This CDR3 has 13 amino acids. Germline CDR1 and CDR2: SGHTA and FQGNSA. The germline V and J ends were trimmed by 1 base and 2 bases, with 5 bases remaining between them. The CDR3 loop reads CASSLGRNYGYTF. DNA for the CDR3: TGTGCCAGCAGCTTAGGCAGGAACTATGGCTACACCTTC.

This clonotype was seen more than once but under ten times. The CDR3 coding sequence is TGTGCCAGCAGCTTGAAGGGCCAGGGAGTTGAGCAGTTCTTC. Encoded protein: CASSLKGQGVEQFF. The chain employs TRBV5-6 and TRBJ2-1; D tentatively reads TRBD1 or TRBD2 (5 bases each). The ends were cut back, 1 base at V and 9 bases at J, with 14 bases in the middle. This CDR3 region has 14 residues. Per the germline V gene, CDR1 is SGHDT and CDR2 is YYEEEE.

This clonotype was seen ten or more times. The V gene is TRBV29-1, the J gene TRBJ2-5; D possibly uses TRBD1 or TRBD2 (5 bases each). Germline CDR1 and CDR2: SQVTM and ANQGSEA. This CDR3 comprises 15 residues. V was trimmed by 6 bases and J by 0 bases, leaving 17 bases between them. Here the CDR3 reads CSVRRGRSYQETQYF. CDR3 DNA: TGCAGCGTACGCCGGGGCAGGTCCTACCAAGAGACCCAGTACTTC.

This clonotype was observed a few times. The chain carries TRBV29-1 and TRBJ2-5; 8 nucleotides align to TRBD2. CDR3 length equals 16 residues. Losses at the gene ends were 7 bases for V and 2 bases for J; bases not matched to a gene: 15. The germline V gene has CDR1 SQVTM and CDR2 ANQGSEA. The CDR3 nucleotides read TGCAGCGGGCTGGGGCAGACCGGGACTAGACAAGAGACCCAGTACTTC. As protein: CSGLGQTGTRQETQYF.

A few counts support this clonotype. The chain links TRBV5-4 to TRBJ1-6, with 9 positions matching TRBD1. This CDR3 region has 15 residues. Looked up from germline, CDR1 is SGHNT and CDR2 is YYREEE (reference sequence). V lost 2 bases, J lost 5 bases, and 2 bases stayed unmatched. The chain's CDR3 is CASSFGDRDNSPLHF. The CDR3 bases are TGTGCCAGCAGCTTCGGGGACAGGGATAATTCACCCCTCCACTTT.

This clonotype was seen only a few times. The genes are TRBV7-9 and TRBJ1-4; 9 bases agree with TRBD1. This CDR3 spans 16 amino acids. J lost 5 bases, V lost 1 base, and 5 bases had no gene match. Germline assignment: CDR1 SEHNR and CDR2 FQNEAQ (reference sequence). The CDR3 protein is CASSLGGDRANEKLFF. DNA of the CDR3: TGTGCCAGCAGCTTAGGAGGGGACAGGGCGAATGAAAAACTGTTTTTT.

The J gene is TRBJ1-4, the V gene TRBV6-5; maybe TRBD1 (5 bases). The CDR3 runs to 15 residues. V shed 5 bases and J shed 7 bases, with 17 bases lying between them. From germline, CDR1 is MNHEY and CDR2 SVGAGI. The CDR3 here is CASSKGRARGEKLFF. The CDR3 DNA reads TGTGCCAGCAGTAAAGGACGCGCTAGGGGTGAAAAACTGTTTTTT.